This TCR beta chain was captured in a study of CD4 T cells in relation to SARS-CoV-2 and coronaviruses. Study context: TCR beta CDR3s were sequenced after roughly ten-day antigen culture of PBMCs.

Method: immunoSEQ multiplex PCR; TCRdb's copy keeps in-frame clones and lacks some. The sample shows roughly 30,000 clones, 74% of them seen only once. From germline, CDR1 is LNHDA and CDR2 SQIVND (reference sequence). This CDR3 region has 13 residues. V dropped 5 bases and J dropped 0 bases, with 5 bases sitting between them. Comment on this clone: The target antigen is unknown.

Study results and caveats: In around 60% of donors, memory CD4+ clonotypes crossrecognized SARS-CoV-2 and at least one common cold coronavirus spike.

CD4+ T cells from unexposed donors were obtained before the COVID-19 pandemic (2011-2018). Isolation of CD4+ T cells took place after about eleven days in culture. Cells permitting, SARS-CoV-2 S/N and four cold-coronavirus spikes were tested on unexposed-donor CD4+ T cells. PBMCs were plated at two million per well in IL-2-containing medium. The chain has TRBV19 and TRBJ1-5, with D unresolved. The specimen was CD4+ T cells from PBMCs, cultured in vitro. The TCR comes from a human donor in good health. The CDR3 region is CASSFSSNQPQHF. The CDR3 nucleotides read TGTGCCAGTAGTTTTAGTAGCAATCAGCCCCAGCATTTT.